The rows below give T cell receptor beta chains drawn from one sample of a study of blood T cell repertoires in COVID-19. Sequenced by immunoSEQ multiplex PCR; TCRdb stores in-frame clones only, minus some. The repertoire holds about 240,000 clones, with 80% to 85% as singletons. The sequencing sample was made of peripheral blood. These TCRs come from a woman aged 55-69 years with active or convalescent COVID-19. The CDR3 runs from the conserved cysteine through the conserved F or W. Fields, in order: D gene, J gene, V gene, clone size, CDR3 protein, CDR3 DNA. A D gene is named only where the DNA matches it firmly. Size tells how often a clone was seen (once, few, many) or the class of an expanded clone, and some rows leave it out.

>-|TRBJ2-1|TRBV6-5|-
CASRASYTYNEQFF
TGTGCCAGCAGAGCCTCGTATACCTACAATGAGCAGTTCTTC
>-|TRBJ2-3|TRBV19|-
CATSRGQRSTDTQYF
TGTGCCACCAGCCGCGGACAGAGGAGCACAGATACGCAGTATTTT
>-|TRBJ2-3|TRBV27|-
CASSHRGGTDTQYF
TGTGCCAGCAGCCACAGGGGGGGAACAGATACGCAGTATTTT
>-|TRBJ1-6|TRBV7-9|-
CASTLDSQNSPLHF
TGTGCCAGCACCCTGGACAGTCAGAATTCACCCCTCCACTTT
>-|TRBJ1-6|TRBV12-2|-
CASRLIAWDSSYNSPLHF
TGTGCAAGTCGCTTAATTGCCTGGGACAGCTCCTATAATTCACCCCTCCACTTT
>TRBD1|TRBJ2-3|TRBV9|-
CASSSHSGTGGTDTQYF
TGTGCCAGCAGCTCGCATTCCGGGACAGGGGGCACAGATACGCAGTATTTT
>TRBD2|TRBJ2-3|TRBV7-3|few
CASSLSGGSTDTQYF
TGTGCCAGCAGCCTCAGCGGGGGTAGCACAGATACGCAGTATTTT
>-|TRBJ1-2|TRBV7-2|-
CASSNLRRGLDYGYTF
TGTGCCAGCAGCAACCTACGCAGGGGATTAGACTATGGCTACACCTTC
>-|TRBJ1-3|TRBV18|-
CASSTGRPNSGNTIYF
TGTGCCAGCTCAACCGGCAGGCCAAACTCTGGAAACACCATATATTTT
>TRBD1|TRBJ1-5|TRBV10-3|-
CANQGGQNQPQHF
TGTGCCAACCAGGGGGGCCAGAATCAGCCCCAGCATTTT
>TRBD1|TRBJ1-2|TRBV3-1/TRBV3-2|-
CASSRAEDRGLFGYTF
TGTGCCAGCAGCCGCGCGGAGGACAGGGGATTGTTTGGCTACACCTTC
>TRBD1|TRBJ2-5|TRBV18|-
CASSPQGARSGETQYF
TGTGCCAGCTCACCACAGGGGGCGCGATCGGGGGAGACCCAGTACTTC
>-|TRBJ1-4|TRBV19|-
CASSMKGWPNEKLFF
TGTGCCAGTAGTATGAAGGGGTGGCCTAATGAAAAACTGTTTTTT
>-|TRBJ1-2|TRBV6-6|-
CASTRTALDGYTF
TGTGCCAGCACTAGGACAGCCTTGGATGGCTACACCTTC
>-|TRBJ1-5|TRBV2|few
CASRPDSGEQPQHF
TGTGCCAGCAGACCGGACAGTGGGGAGCAGCCCCAGCATTTT
>TRBD1|TRBJ2-2|TRBV5-1|-
CASSPDRGQTGELFF
TGCGCCAGCAGCCCGGACAGGGGGCAAACCGGGGAGCTGTTTTTT
>-|TRBJ2-1|TRBV5-1|-
CASSIGTATNEQFF
TGCGCCAGCAGCATCGGGACTGCCACCAATGAGCAGTTCTTC
>-|TRBJ2-5|TRBV19|-
CASSGQSRGTQYF
TGTGCCAGTAGTGGACAGTCAAGAGGGACCCAGTACTTC
>-|TRBJ1-2|TRBV6-5|-
CASSYSGEGEYGYTF
TGTGCCAGCAGTTACTCCGGGGAGGGCGAGTATGGCTACACCTTC
>TRBD1|TRBJ2-7|TRBV9|-
CASSPRTGAYEQYF
TGTGCCAGCAGCCCCCGGACAGGGGCCTACGAGCAGTACTTC
>TRBD1|TRBJ1-3|TRBV3-1/TRBV3-2|-
CASSLGQENTLYSGNTIYF
TGTGCCAGCAGTCTTGGACAGGAGAATACCCTTTACTCTGGAAACACCATATATTTT
>-|TRBJ1-6|TRBV6-1|-
CASSETGTSPLHF
TGTGCCAGCAGTGAAACAGGGACGTCACCCCTCCACTTT
>TRBD1|TRBJ1-1|TRBV2|-
CASRRDRVNTEAFF
TGTGCCAGCAGGAGGGACAGGGTGAACACTGAAGCTTTCTTT
>TRBD1|TRBJ1-3|TRBV19|-
CATGQGPLSSGNTIYF
TGTGCCACCGGACAGGGGCCTTTGAGCTCTGGAAACACCATATATTTT
>TRBD2|TRBJ2-1|TRBV19|-
CASSIRSGGAGNEQFF
TGTGCCAGTAGTATCCGTAGCGGGGGGGCTGGGAATGAGCAGTTCTTC
>-|TRBJ2-2|TRBV7-9|-
CASSWAKTAGELFF
TGTGCCAGCAGCTGGGCAAAAACAGCCGGGGAGCTGTTTTTT
>TRBD1|TRBJ1-1|TRBV18|-
CASRTGGDTEAFF
TGTGCCAGCCGGACAGGGGGTGACACTGAAGCTTTCTTT
>TRBD1|TRBJ1-1|TRBV12-3/TRBV12-4|-
CASSQGARAFF
TGTGCCAGCAGTCAGGGGGCTAGAGCTTTCTTT
>TRBD2|TRBJ2-3|TRBV5-1|few
CASSRLAGGSPTDTQYF
TGCGCCAGCAGCCGCCTAGCGGGGGGGTCCCCCACAGATACGCAGTATTTT
>TRBD1|TRBJ2-5|TRBV5-1|many
CASSLEGQGAGETQYF
TGCGCCAGCAGCTTGGAGGGACAGGGGGCTGGGGAGACCCAGTACTTC